One sample yielded the 15 T cell receptor beta chains listed below, sequenced in a study of early T cells in non-severe SARS-CoV-2 infection. In TCRdb, the 5' RACE reads were re-called with MiXCR into one record per CDR3 protein. Of more than 45,000 distinct CDR3 sequences detected, 6.2% appear once; the ten largest clones hold roughly 6.9%. The specimen comprised whole blood, sampled at baseline. Receptors were obtained from an adult who was a healthcare worker with PCR-confirmed SARS-CoV-2 infection or an uninfected control (not recorded which).

By share, this clonotype ranks as medium-sized. The gene calls are TRBV7-9 and TRBJ2-3; no clear D. The CDR3 is 10 residues long. Deletions cut 3 bases from V and 11 bases from J, with 6 bases between. The germline CDR1 and CDR2 sequences are SEHNR and FQNEAQ (reference sequence). The CDR3 DNA reads as TGTGCCAGCAGCTTCCAAAGGCAGTATTTT. This gives the protein CASSFQRQYF.

This clonotype was seen at least ten times. The chain couples TRBV28 to TRBJ2-7; D unresolved. Trimming removed 3 bases at V and 5 bases at J, with 5 bases between. Germline-derived CDR1 and CDR2 are MDHEN and SYDVKM. The CDR3 consists of 11 residues. The CDR3 coding sequence is TGTGCCAGCAGTTTGTTGGACGAGCAGTACTTC. Translated, it gives CASSLLDEQYF.

The table lists this clonotype with a few counts. This sequence joins TRBV29-1 and TRBJ2-7; 8 bases fit TRBD1. Germline values: CDR1 SQVTM, CDR2 ANQGSEA. V was pared by 4 bases and J by 1 base, with 6 bases of the junction left unmatched. The CDR3 length is 14 residues. The CDR3 DNA reads TGCAGCGTTGGAGGTGGACAGGGTTCCTACGAGCAGTACTTC. Translated: CSVGGGQGSYEQYF.

In this sample, this clonotype turned up many times. The chain is built from TRBV18 and TRBJ1-1, with 10 bases aligning to TRBD1. The germline gives CDR1 KGHSH, CDR2 LQKENI. The junction had 4 bases not matched to a gene; V was cut back by 6 bases and J by 0 bases. This CDR3 is built from 15 residues. CDR3 in DNA: TGTGCCAGCTCCCAGGGACAGGGGATGAACACTGAAGCTTTCTTT. Its protein product is CASSQGQGMNTEAFF.

This clonotype was detected only a few times. The V gene is TRBV7-2, the J gene TRBJ2-7; possible D gene TRBD1, 5 bases. Germline V gives CDR1 SGHTA, CDR2 FQGNSA. This CDR3 is built from 15 residues. Trimming shortened V by 1 base and J by 9 bases, and 19 bases separated the two germline ends. DNA for the CDR3: TGTGCCAGCAGCTTAGGGTGGCAGGGCCTATCCGTGCAGTACTTC. It codes for CASSLGWQGLSVQYF.

This clonotype appeared a few times. This chain connects TRBV11-2 to TRBJ2-1; 9 positions match TRBD2. V lost 1 base and J lost 7; bases outside the gene matches: 8. Germline loops: CDR1 SGHAT, CDR2 FQNNGV. This CDR3 has 16 amino acids. This CDR3 is CASSLGGGRARNEQFF. The CDR3 region has the DNA TGTGCCAGCAGCTTAGGAGGCGGGAGGGCAAGGAATGAGCAGTTCTTC.

This chain uses TRBV19 with TRBJ2-5, with 7 bases identical to TRBD1. Per the germline V gene, CDR1 is LNHDA and CDR2 is SQIVND (reference sequence). V dropped 6 bases and J dropped 2; count of bases not matched to a gene: 6. The CDR3 is made up of 14 amino acids. The CDR3 is CASRTTGAQETQYF. CDR3 sequence (DNA): TGTGCCAGTAGGACTACAGGGGCGCAAGAGACCCAGTACTTC.

This clonotype was counted ten times or more. This sequence joins TRBV28 and TRBJ2-2, with D uncertain. V lost 4 bases and J lost 8, with 11 bases in between. This CDR3 has 13 amino acids. Germline V CDR1 and CDR2: MDHEN, SYDVKM. The CDR3 DNA follows: TGTGCCAGCAGTTCCGAGGTCTTGGGGGAGCTGTTTTTT. This codes for CASSSEVLGELFF.

The V call is TRBV21-1, the J call TRBJ1-1; TRBD1 is the table's D call, not checked against the DNA. TRBV21-1 is designated a pseudogene. CDR3 length: 16 residues. CDR3 bases: TGTGCCAGCAGCACATCCCCCGGGCCAAGAAACACTGAAGCTTTCTTT. It codes for CASSTSPGPRNTEAFF.

V is TRBV11-3 and J is TRBJ2-3, with a possible D match to TRBD1 (5 bases). V lost 4 bases, J lost 3 bases, and 11 bases lay in between. Germline-derived CDR1 and CDR2 are SGHNT and YENEEA. The CDR3 is 14 amino acids. In nucleotides, the CDR3 is TGTGCCAGCAGCTCAGGGCCCTGGACAGATACGCAGTATTTT. This codes for CASSSGPWTDTQYF.

Many counts were recorded for this clonotype. This chain uses TRBV7-2 with TRBJ2-7; D gene ambiguous. Germline lookup yields CDR1 SGHTA and CDR2 FQGNSA. V was shortened by 5 bases and J by 7 bases, with 12 bases between the two germline ends. CDR3 length: 12 residues. CDR3 loop: CASSQVGPEQYF. CDR3 bases: TGTGCCAGCAGCCAAGTGGGCCCAGAGCAGTACTTC.

This clonotype was observed at least ten times. The chain links TRBV3-1 to TRBJ2-5, with 9 nucleotides matching TRBD1. The V segment lost 1 base and the J segment 5 bases; nucleotides outside the gene matches: 5. CDR1 and CDR2 from the germline V gene are LGHDT and YNNKEL (reference sequence). The length of the CDR3 is 15 residues. As DNA, the CDR3 is TGTGCCAGCAGCCAAGGGCCCGGGACAGGGGAGACCCAGTACTTC. Translated: CASSQGPGTGETQYF.

This clonotype was seen more than once but under ten times. This chain uses TRBV5-1 with TRBJ1-1; TRBD1 matches at 10 bases. The CDR3 has 12 amino acids. Germline V lookup: CDR1 SGHRS, CDR2 YFSETQ. J lost 12 bases, V lost 4 bases, and 6 bases had no gene match. CDR3 coding DNA: TGCGCCAGCAGCAAGGGACAGGGGATGTCTTTCTTT. Translated: CASSKGQGMSFF.

DNA of the CDR3: TGCAGCTCCAGGGAGGCGGGGACGGCAGATACGCAGTATTTT. Translated: CSSREAGTADTQYF. This chain joins TRBV29-1 and TRBJ2-3, with a tentative D call TRBD2 (6 bases). Trimming took 8 bases from V and 4 from J, leaving 19 bases between them. Germline-derived CDR1 and CDR2 are SQVTM and ANQGSEA. The CDR3 totals 14 residues.

This clonotype showed up just a few times. This chain joins TRBV29-1 and TRBJ2-1; D call uncertain. This CDR3 region has 16 residues. V was pared by 7 bases and J by 0 bases, with 19 bases between. Germline V CDR1 and CDR2: SQVTM, ANQGSEA. The CDR3 spells CSAFEAAHSSYNEQFF. The DNA of the CDR3 is TGCAGCGCTTTCGAGGCAGCTCACAGCTCCTACAATGAGCAGTTCTTC.